This TCR beta chain was sequenced for a study of blood T cells in healthy people across ages. Comments on this clonotype: Its antigen remains unknown.

Study observations and caveats: Age showed a roughly linear inverse relationship with TCR beta diversity per million T cells.

Trimming removed 5 bases at V and 0 bases at J, with 23 bases between. Germline lookup yields CDR1 MNHEY and CDR2 SMNVEV (reference sequence). The CDR3 is 20 amino acids. Primers used in a second PCR of roughly 7 to 12 cycles were a sample-barcoded 5' primer and a J-beta primer mix. Sequencing recovered at least 2.5 million CDR3-containing paired-end reads from each sample. TCRdb re-analysed the 5' RACE reads in MiXCR, keeping a single row per CDR3 protein. The data show almost 1 million distinct CDR3 sequences, 45% to 60% seen once. The rearrangement joins TRBV27 to TRBJ2-6; D is uncertain. The sequence derives from a woman aged 55-75 years in good health. The sequenced material came from blood. The CDR3 spells CASSPRPPWAGHSGANVLTF. Here the CDR3 DNA reads TGTGCCAGCAGTCCTCGCCCCCCGTGGGCAGGCCACTCTGGGGCCAACGTCCTGACTTTC.